The source of this TCR beta chain is a study of T cells in Graves' hyperthyroidism and ophthalmopathy. Amplification targeted TCR beta CDR3 regions from RNA transcripts. The primer set for the first-round RT-PCR of the TCR CDR3 was HTBI. TCRdb passed the multiplex PCR reads through MiXCR, listing each CDR3 protein once. The sample shows hundreds of thousands of distinct CDR3 sequences, 13% to 15% of them seen only once. There are 15 residues in the CDR3. V lost 5 bases to trimming and J lost 2 bases, with 13 bases between them. CDR1 and CDR2 (germline): SGHTA, FQGNSA. Clinical Activity Scores of at least 3, NOSPECS grades of at least 4 and durations under 3 months characterized ophthalmopathy patients. This clonotype was seen repeatedly, ten times or more.

The sequence was obtained from a woman between 45 and 65 years old with Graves' ophthalmopathy. Sequenced: blood. V and J are TRBV7-2 and TRBJ2-1; D is unresolved. As DNA, the CDR3 is TGTGCCAGCAGCCTATATAGCTCGACCTACAATGAGCAGTTCTTC. Translated, it gives CASSLYSSTYNEQFF.